What follows are 19 T cell receptor beta chains derived from one specimen sequenced in a study of technical replicates of blood from several donors. TCRdb's copy holds only in-frame clones and misses some; the assay was immunoSEQ multiplex PCR. The table records around 13,000 clones, approximately 93% of them present only once. The material sequenced was PBMCs. These receptors originate from a human donor in good health.

The chain carries TRBV6-5 and TRBJ2-7; D possibly corresponds to TRBD1 (5 bases). This CDR3 has 12 residues. Germline lookup yields CDR1 MNHEY and CDR2 SVGAGI. Trimming cost V 5 bases and J 3 bases, with 8 bases left between them. CDR3 protein: CASSPGFYEQYF. The CDR3 DNA reads TGTGCCAGCAGTCCAGGGTTCTACGAGCAGTACTTC.

The chain recombines TRBV9 with TRBJ2-2; tentatively, D is TRBD2 (6 bases). Germline V gene data show CDR1 as SGDLS and CDR2 as YYNGEE. Between the trimmed V and J ends, which lost 0 bases and 5 bases, there was a span of 14 bases. CDR3 length: 16 amino acids. The chain's CDR3 is CASSVGNSGSTGELFF. In nucleotides, the CDR3 is TGTGCCAGCAGCGTAGGGAATAGCGGTTCTACCGGGGAGCTGTTTTTT.

The V call is TRBV10-1, the J call TRBJ1-1, with 7 bases identical to TRBD1. Germline values: CDR1 WNHNN, CDR2 SYGVQD (reference sequence). Trimming took 7 bases from V and 1 from J; bases not matched to a gene: 3. The CDR3 length is 13 residues. The CDR3 region is CASTRTGNTEAFF. As DNA, the CDR3 is TGCGCCAGCACTAGGACAGGGAACACTGAAGCTTTCTTT.

The genes are TRBV13 and TRBJ1-2, with 11 positions matching TRBD1. The CDR3 extends over 16 amino acids. Germline CDR1 reads PRHDT; CDR2 reads FYEKMQ (reference sequence). V shed 5 bases, J shed 3 bases, and the junction held 8 bases outside the gene matches. The CDR3 DNA sequence: TGTGCCAGCAGCCCCCGGACAGGGGGCGTGCACTATGGCTACACCTTC. Amino acid sequence: CASSPRTGGVHYGYTF.

This clone is a singleton in its sample. This chain connects TRBV29-1 to TRBJ2-1, with 8 bases fitting TRBD1. The CDR3 length is 10 residues. The ends lost 7 bases at V and 15 bases at J; junction bases unmatched: 8. The germline V gene encodes CDR1 SQVTM and CDR2 ANQGSEA. Here the CDR3 reads CSATGTGWFF. CDR3 bases: TGCAGCGCGACAGGGACAGGCTGGTTCTTC.

The CDR3 here is CASSNRTGNEQFF. The DNA of the CDR3 is TGCGCCAGCAGCAATAGGACGGGGAATGAGCAGTTCTTC. The chain combines TRBV23-1 with TRBJ2-1; D perhaps matches TRBD2 (5 bases). TRBV23-1 is an ORF, with its function uncertain. The CDR3 is 13 residues long. Trimming stripped 6 bases from V and 7 bases from J, with 13 bases between.

CDR3 amino acids: CASSLGTGAEKLFF. CDR3 in DNA: TGCGCCAGCAGCTTGGGGACAGGGGCTGAAAAACTGTTTTTT. The J gene is TRBJ1-4, the V gene TRBV5-1, with 9 bases fitting TRBD1. V lost 0 bases, J lost 7 bases, and 1 base stayed unmatched. CDR1 is SGHRS and CDR2 is YFSETQ in the germline V gene. The CDR3 contains 14 residues. The whole variable domain, remainder taken from reference TRBV5-1 and TRBJ1-4, is KAGVTQTPRYLIKTRGQQVTLSCSPISGHRSVSWYQQTPGQGLQFLFEYFSETQRNKGNFPGRFSGRQFSNSRSEMNVSTLELGDSALYLCASSLGTGAEKLFFGSGTQLSVL.

J is TRBJ2-7 and V is TRBV30; D possibly corresponds to TRBD1 (6 bases). This CDR3 spans 13 amino acids. Trimming shortened V by 7 bases and J by 0 bases, and 13 bases separated the two germline ends. In germline, CDR1 is GTSNPN, CDR2 SVGIG (reference sequence). The CDR3 nucleotides are TGTGCCTCTAAGGACAGATTCTCCTACGAGCAGTACTTC. Translating it yields CASKDRFSYEQYF.

The chain links TRBV5-1 to TRBJ1-1, with D possibly TRBD1 on 6 matching bases. This CDR3 has 15 amino acids. V lost 0 bases and J 3 bases, leaving 12 bases between the germline ends. CDR1 and CDR2 from the germline V gene are SGHRS and YFSETQ. Written as DNA, the CDR3 is TGCGCCAGCAGCTTGGGGTCAGGGGCTGACACTGAAGCTTTCTTT. Protein product: CASSLGSGADTEAFF.

The chain recombines TRBV5-1 with TRBJ2-5, with TRBD2 identical over 12 bases. The length of the CDR3 is 14 residues. Trimming cost V 4 bases and J 5 bases; bases outside gene matches: 3. Looked up from germline, CDR1 is SGHRS and CDR2 is YFSETQ. CDR3: CASSVLAGGETQYF. CDR3 nucleotides: TGCGCCAGCAGCGTACTAGCGGGAGGCGAGACCCAGTACTTC.

The chain links TRBV10-3 to TRBJ2-7; 9 bases are a match to TRBD2. CDR1 ENHRY and CDR2 SYGVKD come from the germline V gene. V was clipped by 0 bases and J by 7 bases; unmatched bases: 7. This CDR3 is 15 amino acids long. The CDR3 coding sequence is TGTGCCATCAGTGAGTCACTAGCGGGCGTCTGGGAGCAGTACTTC. It translates to CAISESLAGVWEQYF.

The rearrangement uses TRBV18 and TRBJ2-7, with D possibly matching TRBD1 (6 bases). The CDR3 runs to 14 residues. Germline V gene data show CDR1 as KGHSH and CDR2 as LQKENI. The V end was cut by 3 bases, the J end by 3 bases, with 12 bases between. Here the CDR3 reads CASSPNPDSYEQYF. For the CDR3, the DNA is TGTGCCAGCTCACCGAACCCGGACAGCTACGAGCAGTACTTC.

The chain links TRBV11-2 to TRBJ2-1; TRBD2 agrees at 8 bases. Germline V gene lookup returns CDR1 SGHAT and CDR2 FQNNGV. After removal of 7 bases from V and 3 bases from J, the junction contained 8 bases not matched to a gene. The CDR3 covers 15 residues. CDR3 nucleotides: TGTGCCAGCAACGTTCAAGCGGGAGTCTACAATGAGCAGTTCTTC. Translated, it gives CASNVQAGVYNEQFF.

V gene TRBV27 combines with J gene TRBJ1-5; no clear D gene. CDR1 and CDR2 from the germline V gene are MNHEY and SMNVEV (reference sequence). The CDR3 consists of 13 residues. Between the trimmed V and J ends, which lost 2 bases and 3 bases, there was a span of 5 bases. CDR3 nucleotide sequence: TGTGCCAGCAGTTTAACGGTCAATCAGCCCCAGCATTTT. Translation gives CASSLTVNQPQHF.

The sample holds a few counts of this clone. The chain uses TRBV6-5 and TRBJ2-7, with a tentative D call TRBD2 (5 bases). Looked up from germline, CDR1 is MNHEY and CDR2 is SVGAGI. This CDR3 is 14 amino acids long. V was pared by 5 bases and J by 6 bases, with 17 bases between. Here the CDR3 reads CASSLSERASEQYF. The CDR3 DNA follows: TGTGCCAGCAGTCTATCTGAGAGGGCTAGCGAGCAGTACTTC.

CDR3 coding DNA: TGTGCCAGCAGCCCCCAACCGGGACAGGGATTGGGCGAGCAGTTCTTC. This translates into CASSPQPGQGLGEQFF. V gene TRBV9 combines with J gene TRBJ2-1, with TRBD1 identical over 9 bases. Looked up from germline, CDR1 is SGDLS and CDR2 is YYNGEE. This CDR3 contains 16 residues. Germline trimming cut 4 bases from V and 10 bases from J; bases unmatched to any gene: 15.

V gene TRBV11-1 combines with J gene TRBJ2-3; 7 nucleotides align to TRBD2. Germline loops: CDR1 SGHAT, CDR2 FQDESV (reference sequence). With 0 bases clipped from V and 4 bases from J, the junction kept 10 bases outside the gene matches. This CDR3 has 17 residues. This chain's CDR3 is CASSLAGSGNMADTQYF. The CDR3 coding sequence is TGTGCCAGCAGCTTAGCGGGGAGCGGGAACATGGCAGATACGCAGTATTTT.

This chain connects TRBV7-8 to TRBJ2-3, with 15 bases matching TRBD2. Germline V CDR1 and CDR2: SGHVS, FQNEAQ. The CDR3 has 18 residues. The V and J ends lost 5 bases and 0 bases, in that order; junction bases with no gene match: 6. CDR3 region: CASSRGLAGGPSTDTQYF. CDR3 in DNA: TGTGCCAGCAGCCGGGGACTAGCGGGAGGCCCTAGCACAGATACGCAGTATTTT.

The chain combines TRBV13 with TRBJ2-1; weak D call: TRBD2 (5 bases). There are 12 residues in the CDR3. CDR1 and CDR2 (germline): PRHDT, FYEKMQ (reference sequence). V was clipped by 5 bases and J by 8 bases, with 10 bases between them. The CDR3 here is CASSPEGDEQFF. The CDR3, as DNA: TGTGCCAGCAGCCCCGAGGGCGATGAGCAGTTCTTC. Full variable domain (remainder filled in from reference TRBV13 and TRBJ2-1): AAGVIQSPRHLIKEKRETATLKCYPIPRHDTVYWYQQGPGQDPQFLISFYEKMQSDKGSIPDRFSAQQFSDYHSELNMSSLELGDSALYFCASSPEGDEQFFGPGTRLTVL.